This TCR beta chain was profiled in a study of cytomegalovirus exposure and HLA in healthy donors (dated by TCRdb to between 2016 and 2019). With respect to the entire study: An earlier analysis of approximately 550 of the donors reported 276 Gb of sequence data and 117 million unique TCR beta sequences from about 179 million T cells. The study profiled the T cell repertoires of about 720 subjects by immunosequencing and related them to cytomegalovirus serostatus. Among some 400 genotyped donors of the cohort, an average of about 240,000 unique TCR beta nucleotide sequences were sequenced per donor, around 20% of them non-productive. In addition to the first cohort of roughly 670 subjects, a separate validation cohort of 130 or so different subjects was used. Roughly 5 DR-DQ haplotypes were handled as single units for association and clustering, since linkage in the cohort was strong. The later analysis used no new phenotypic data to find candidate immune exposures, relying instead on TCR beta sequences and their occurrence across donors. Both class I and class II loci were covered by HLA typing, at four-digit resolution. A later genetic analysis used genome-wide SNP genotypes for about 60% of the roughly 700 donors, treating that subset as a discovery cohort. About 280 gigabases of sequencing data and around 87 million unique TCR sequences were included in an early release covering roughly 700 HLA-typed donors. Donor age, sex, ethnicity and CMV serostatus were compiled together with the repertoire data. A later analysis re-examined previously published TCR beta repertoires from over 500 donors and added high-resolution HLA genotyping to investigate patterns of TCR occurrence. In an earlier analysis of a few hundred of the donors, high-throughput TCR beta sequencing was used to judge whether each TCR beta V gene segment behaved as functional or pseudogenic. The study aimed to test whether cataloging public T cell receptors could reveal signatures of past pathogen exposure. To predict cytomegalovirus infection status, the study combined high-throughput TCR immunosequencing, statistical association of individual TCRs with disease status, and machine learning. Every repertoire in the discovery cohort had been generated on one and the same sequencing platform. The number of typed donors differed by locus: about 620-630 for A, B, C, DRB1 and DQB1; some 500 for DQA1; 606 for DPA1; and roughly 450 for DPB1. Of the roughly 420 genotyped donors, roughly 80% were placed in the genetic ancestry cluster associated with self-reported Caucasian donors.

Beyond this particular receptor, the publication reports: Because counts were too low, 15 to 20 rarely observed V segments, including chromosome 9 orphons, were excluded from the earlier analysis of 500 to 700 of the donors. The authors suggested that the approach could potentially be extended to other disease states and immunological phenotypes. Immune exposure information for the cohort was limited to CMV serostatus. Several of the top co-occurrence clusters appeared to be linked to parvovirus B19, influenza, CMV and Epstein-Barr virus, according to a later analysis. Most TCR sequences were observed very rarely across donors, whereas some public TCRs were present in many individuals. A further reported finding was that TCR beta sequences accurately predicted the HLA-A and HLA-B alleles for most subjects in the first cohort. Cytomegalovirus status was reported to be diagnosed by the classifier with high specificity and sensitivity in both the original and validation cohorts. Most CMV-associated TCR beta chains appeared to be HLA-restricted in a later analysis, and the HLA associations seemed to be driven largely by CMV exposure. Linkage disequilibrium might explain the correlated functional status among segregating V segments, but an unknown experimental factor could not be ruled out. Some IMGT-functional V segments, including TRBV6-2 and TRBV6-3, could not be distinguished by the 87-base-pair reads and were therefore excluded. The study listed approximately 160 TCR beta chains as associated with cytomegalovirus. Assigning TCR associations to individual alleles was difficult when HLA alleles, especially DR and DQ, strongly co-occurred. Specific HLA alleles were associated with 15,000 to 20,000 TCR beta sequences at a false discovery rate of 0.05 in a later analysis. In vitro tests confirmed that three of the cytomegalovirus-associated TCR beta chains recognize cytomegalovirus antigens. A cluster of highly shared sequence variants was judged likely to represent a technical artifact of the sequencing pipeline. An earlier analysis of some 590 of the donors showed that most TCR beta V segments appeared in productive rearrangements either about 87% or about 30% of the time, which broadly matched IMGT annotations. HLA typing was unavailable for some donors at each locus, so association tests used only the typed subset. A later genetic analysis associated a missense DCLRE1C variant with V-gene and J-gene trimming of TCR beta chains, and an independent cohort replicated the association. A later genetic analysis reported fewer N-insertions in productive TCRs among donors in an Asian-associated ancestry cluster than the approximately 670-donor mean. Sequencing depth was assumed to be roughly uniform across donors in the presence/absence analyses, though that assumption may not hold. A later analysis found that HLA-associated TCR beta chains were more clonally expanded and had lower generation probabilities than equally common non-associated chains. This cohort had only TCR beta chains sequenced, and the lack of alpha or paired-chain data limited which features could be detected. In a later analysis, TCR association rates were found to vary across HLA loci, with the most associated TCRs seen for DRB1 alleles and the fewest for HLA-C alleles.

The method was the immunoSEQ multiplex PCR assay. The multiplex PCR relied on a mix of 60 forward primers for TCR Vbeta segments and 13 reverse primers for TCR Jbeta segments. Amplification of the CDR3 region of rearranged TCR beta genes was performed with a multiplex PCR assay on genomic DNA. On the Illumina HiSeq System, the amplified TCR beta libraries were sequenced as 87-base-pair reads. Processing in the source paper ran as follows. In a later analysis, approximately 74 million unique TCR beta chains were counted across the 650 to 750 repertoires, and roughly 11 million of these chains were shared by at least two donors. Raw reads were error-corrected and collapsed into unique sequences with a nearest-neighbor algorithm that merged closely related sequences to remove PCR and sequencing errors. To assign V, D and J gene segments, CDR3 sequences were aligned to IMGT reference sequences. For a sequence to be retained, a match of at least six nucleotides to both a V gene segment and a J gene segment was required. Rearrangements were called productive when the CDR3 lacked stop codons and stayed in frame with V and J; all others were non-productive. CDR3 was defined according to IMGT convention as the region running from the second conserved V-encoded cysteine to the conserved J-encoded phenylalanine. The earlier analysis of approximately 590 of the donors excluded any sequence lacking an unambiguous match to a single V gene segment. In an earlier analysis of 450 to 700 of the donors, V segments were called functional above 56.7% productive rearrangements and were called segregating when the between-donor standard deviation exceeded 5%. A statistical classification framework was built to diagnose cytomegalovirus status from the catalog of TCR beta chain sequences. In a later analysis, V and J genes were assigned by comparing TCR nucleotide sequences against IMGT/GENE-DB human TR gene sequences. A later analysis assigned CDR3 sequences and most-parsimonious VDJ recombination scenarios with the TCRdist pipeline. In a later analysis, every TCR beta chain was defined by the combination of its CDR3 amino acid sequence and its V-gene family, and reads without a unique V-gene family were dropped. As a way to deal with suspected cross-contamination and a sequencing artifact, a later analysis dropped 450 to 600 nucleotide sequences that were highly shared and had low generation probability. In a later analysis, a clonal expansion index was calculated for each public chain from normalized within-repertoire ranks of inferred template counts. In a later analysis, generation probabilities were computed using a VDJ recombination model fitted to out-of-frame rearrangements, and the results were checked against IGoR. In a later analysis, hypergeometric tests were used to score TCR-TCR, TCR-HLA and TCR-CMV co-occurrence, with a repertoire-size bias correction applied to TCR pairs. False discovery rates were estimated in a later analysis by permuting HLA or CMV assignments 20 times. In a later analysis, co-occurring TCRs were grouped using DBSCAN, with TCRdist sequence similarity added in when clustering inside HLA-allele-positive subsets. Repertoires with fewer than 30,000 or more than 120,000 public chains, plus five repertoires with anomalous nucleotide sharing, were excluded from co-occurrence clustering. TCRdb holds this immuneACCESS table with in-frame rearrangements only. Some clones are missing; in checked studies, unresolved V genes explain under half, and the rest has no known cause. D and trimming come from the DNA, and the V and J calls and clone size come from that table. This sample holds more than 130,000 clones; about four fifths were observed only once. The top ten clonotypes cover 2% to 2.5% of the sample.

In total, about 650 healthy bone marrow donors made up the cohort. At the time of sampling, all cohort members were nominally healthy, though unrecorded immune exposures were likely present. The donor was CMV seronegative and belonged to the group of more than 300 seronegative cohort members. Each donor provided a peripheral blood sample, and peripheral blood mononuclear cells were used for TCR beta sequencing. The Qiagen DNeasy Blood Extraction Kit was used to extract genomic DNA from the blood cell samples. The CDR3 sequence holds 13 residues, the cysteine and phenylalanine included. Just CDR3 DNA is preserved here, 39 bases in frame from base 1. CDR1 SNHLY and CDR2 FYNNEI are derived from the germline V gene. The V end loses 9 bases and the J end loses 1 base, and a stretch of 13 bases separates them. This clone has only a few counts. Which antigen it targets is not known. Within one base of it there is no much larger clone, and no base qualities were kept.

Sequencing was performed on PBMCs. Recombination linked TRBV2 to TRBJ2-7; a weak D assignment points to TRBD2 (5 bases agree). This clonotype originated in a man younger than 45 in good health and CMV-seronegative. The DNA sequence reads TGTGCCAGAGGCAGCGGCCCATCCTACGAGCAGTACTTC. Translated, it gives CARGSGPSYEQYF.